The 4 T cell receptor beta chains presented below share a single source sample, sequenced in a study of T-cell reconstitution after alpha-beta-depleted transplantation in children. This sample's TCRbeta library carried unique molecular identifier barcodes. Each CDR3 protein is one row after TCRdb ran MiXCR on the PCR reads. The table records fewer than 250,000 distinct CDR3 sequences, under 20% of them present only once. This material consisted of PBMCs, mostly from graft donor cells, taken 360 days after TCRalphabeta/CD19-depleted stem cell transplant. Receptors originate from a male patient aged 2-15 years who had a stem cell transplant for acute lymphoblastic leukemia, so the T cells may come from the graft donor.

This clonotype was seen repeatedly, ten times or more. The CDR3 coding sequence is TGTGCCAGCAGCGATGGGACTAGCGGGGTAGATACGCAGTATTTT. Protein: CASSDGTSGVDTQYF. The chain has TRBV9 and TRBJ2-3; 13 bases are shared with TRBD2. The germline V gene encodes CDR1 SGDLS and CDR2 YYNGEE. The CDR3 is 15 residues long. J lost 5 bases, V lost 3 bases, and 3 bases had no gene match.

The table lists this clonotype with a few counts. This rearrangement joins TRBV20-1 to TRBJ1-2; D ambiguous. The V end was cut by 4 bases, the J end by 1 base, with 13 bases between. Germline V CDR1 and CDR2: DFQATT, SNEGSKA (reference sequence). The CDR3 is 14 residues long. The CDR3 region is CSATTLRGNYGYTF. The CDR3 DNA reads TGCAGTGCTACAACCCTGCGGGGTAACTATGGCTACACCTTC.

In nucleotides, the CDR3 is TGTGCCAGCTCCCGAACAGACGGAGGGGCGATGAGCCTTACGCAGTATTTT. It translates to CASSRTDGGAMSLTQYF. The chain recombines TRBV18 with TRBJ2-3, with a weak D call TRBD2 (6 bases). Germline CDR1 and CDR2: KGHSH and LQKENI. CDR3 length equals 17 residues. With 6 bases removed from V and 8 bases from J, the gap between germline ends came to 27 bases.

CDR3 residues: CASSLGPHGTNTDTQYF. The CDR3, as DNA: TGTGCCAGCAGCTTAGGTCCCCACGGGACTAACACAGATACGCAGTATTTT. The chain employs TRBV7-2 and TRBJ2-3; 7 bases match TRBD2. Looked up from germline, CDR1 is SGHTA and CDR2 is FQGNSA. The V gene end was trimmed by 1 base and the J gene end by 2 bases; junction bases not matched to a gene: 9. The CDR3 covers 17 residues.